This is a list of T cell receptor beta chains from one sample in a study of cytomegalovirus exposure and HLA in healthy donors. Clones were sequenced by immunoSEQ multiplex PCR, and TCRdb holds only the in-frame ones, with some missing. The sample yields 150,000 to 200,000 clones, around 79% seen once. Specimen: PBMCs. The receptors here all came from a man aged 35 to 55 in good health and CMV-seronegative. Each CDR3 is given with its conserved first and last residue. Each record gives: J gene, D gene, V gene, clone size, CDR3 protein, CDR3 DNA. A D gene is named only where the DNA matches it firmly. Size is stated for part of the rows, as once, few or many counts, or as a class when the clone is expanded.

TRBJ1-2,TRBD1,TRBV30,NA,CAWRRTGGHYGYTF,TGTGCCTGGAGGAGGACAGGGGGCCACTATGGCTACACCTTC
TRBJ2-4,NA,TRBV6-1,NA,CASSEVPTGAKNIQYF,TGTGCCAGCAGTGAAGTCCCCACAGGGGCCAAAAACATTCAGTACTTC
TRBJ2-1,NA,TRBV6-5,NA,CASSETRRREQFF,TGTGCCAGCAGTGAGACTAGGCGTAGGGAGCAGTTCTTC
TRBJ2-7,NA,TRBV27,NA,CASSLTGYEQYF,TGTGCCAGCAGTTTGACTGGCTACGAGCAGTACTTC
TRBJ2-1,TRBD1,TRBV7-9,few,CASSLAGTGAHNEQFF,TGTGCCAGCAGCTTAGCCGGGACAGGGGCCCACAATGAGCAGTTCTTC
TRBJ2-7,NA,TRBV2,NA,CASSGQGIRYEQYF,TGTGCCAGCAGTGGTCAGGGGATCAGATACGAGCAGTACTTC
TRBJ2-7,TRBD2,TRBV19,NA,CASSIGGEIYPYEQYF,TGTGCCAGTAGTATCGGGGGGGAGATATACCCCTACGAGCAGTACTTC
TRBJ1-2,NA,TRBV4-1,NA,CASSQDSTAANYGYTF,TGCGCCAGCAGCCAAGATAGTACAGCGGCCAACTATGGCTACACCTTC
TRBJ2-7,NA,TRBV10-1,NA,CASSVDGLYEQYF,TGCGCCAGCAGTGTCGACGGACTCTACGAGCAGTACTTC
TRBJ2-1,TRBD1,TRBV30,few,CAWSVEGAQLSTYNEQFF,TGTGCCTGGAGTGTAGAGGGGGCCCAACTCTCTACCTACAATGAGCAGTTCTTC
TRBJ2-7,NA,TRBV27,few,CATSRGGGLGYEQYF,TGTGCCACCAGTCGGGGTGGGGGCTTAGGATACGAGCAGTACTTC
TRBJ1-6,TRBD1,TRBV30,NA,CAWSVDRGNSPLHF,TGTGCCTGGAGTGTGGACAGGGGAAATTCACCCCTCCACTTT
TRBJ2-2,TRBD1,TRBV4-3,NA,CASSQGQGVSTGELFF,TGCGCCAGCAGCCAAGGGCAGGGGGTGAGCACCGGGGAGCTGTTTTTT
TRBJ1-1,NA,TRBV13,NA,CASSLGHQGSAFF,TGTGCCAGCAGCTTAGGGCACCAGGGGAGCGCTTTCTTT
TRBJ2-3,NA,TRBV30,NA,CAWTPTRERTDTQYF,TGTGCCTGGACCCCGACTAGAGAACGCACAGATACGCAGTATTTT
TRBJ2-1,NA,TRBV6-5,NA,CASSSDPGDEQFF,TGTGCCAGCAGTTCGGACCCAGGGGATGAGCAGTTCTTC
TRBJ1-4,TRBD1,TRBV23-1,NA,CASSQLRQGNEKLFF,TGCGCCAGCAGTCAATTAAGACAGGGTAATGAAAAACTGTTTTTT
TRBJ2-7,NA,TRBV27,NA,CASGETGTYEQYF,TGTGCCAGCGGCGAGACTGGCACCTACGAGCAGTACTTC
TRBJ1-4,NA,TRBV9,NA,CASSASSRTNEKLFF,TGTGCCAGCAGCGCCTCGAGCCGAACTAATGAAAAACTGTTTTTT
TRBJ2-2,NA,TRBV6-1,few,CASSEEAGRTGELFF,TGTGCCAGCAGTGAAGAGGCAGGGCGTACCGGGGAGCTGTTTTTT
TRBJ2-3,TRBD2,TRBV29-1,NA,CSVGRAAGTDTQYF,TGCAGCGTGGGGAGGGCCGCGGGCACAGATACGCAGTATTTT
TRBJ1-5,NA,TRBV30,NA,CAWSSSNQPQHF,TGTGCCTGGAGTTCAAGCAATCAGCCCCAGCATTTT
TRBJ1-1,NA,TRBV30,NA,CAWQRGWVGTEAFF,TGTGCCTGGCAGCGGGGCTGGGTGGGTACTGAAGCTTTCTTT
TRBJ1-1,NA,TRBV12-5,NA,CASGSPGTEAFF,TGTGCTAGTGGTTCCCCCGGCACTGAAGCTTTCTTT
TRBJ2-7,NA,TRBV5-1,NA,CASYHPTSYEQYF,TGCGCCAGCTACCACCCCACTTCCTACGAGCAGTACTTC
TRBJ2-7,NA,TRBV6-1,NA,CASSPGTVSEQYF,TGTGCCAGCAGTCCCGGGACTGTGAGTGAGCAGTACTTC
TRBJ1-2,TRBD1,TRBV27,NA,CASRLSGQGPRHGYTF,TGTGCCAGCAGATTGAGTGGACAGGGCCCCCGGCATGGCTACACCTTC